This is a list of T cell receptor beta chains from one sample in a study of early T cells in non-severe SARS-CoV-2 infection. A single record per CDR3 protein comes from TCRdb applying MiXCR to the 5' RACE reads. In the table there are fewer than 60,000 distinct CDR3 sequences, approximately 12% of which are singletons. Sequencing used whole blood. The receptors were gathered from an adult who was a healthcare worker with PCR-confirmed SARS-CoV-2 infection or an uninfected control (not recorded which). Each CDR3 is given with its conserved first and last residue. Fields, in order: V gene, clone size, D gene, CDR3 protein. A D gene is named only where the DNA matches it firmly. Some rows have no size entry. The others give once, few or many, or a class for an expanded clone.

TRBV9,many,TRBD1,CASSVGDRVTDTQYF
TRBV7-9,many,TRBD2,CASSLKRGRTDTQYF
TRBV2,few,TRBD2,CASSPPGTSGRDTQYF
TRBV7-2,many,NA,CASRTDTSTGELFF
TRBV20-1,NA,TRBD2,CSAGDPGGTGELFF
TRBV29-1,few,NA,CSVVNRYEQYF
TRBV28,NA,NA,CASSINQPQHF
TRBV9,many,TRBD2,CASSVGLAGGVNEQFF
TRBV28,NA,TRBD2,CASSPGGQETQYF
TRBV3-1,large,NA,CASSQGPTVNYGYTF
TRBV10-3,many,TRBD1,CAISGTGVSTGNTIYF